This T cell receptor (beta chain) was sequenced in a study of cytomegalovirus exposure and HLA in healthy donors. Regarding the study as a whole: Reportedly, cytomegalovirus status was diagnosed with high sensitivity and specificity. The dataset shows that most TCR sequences were rare, while some public TCRs occurred in many donors.

Unrecorded immune exposure was likely among donors, who were nominally healthy when sampled. PCR employed 60 Vbeta and 13 Jbeta primers. The data were produced by immunoSEQ multiplex PCR, yet TCRdb's version contains in-frame clones alone and is incomplete. Among 110,000 to 150,000 clones listed, about 80% were seen once. This clone was picked up a small number of times. Its matching antigen is unknown. The germline V gene encodes CDR1 SGHDN and CDR2 FVKESK. The CDR3 extends over 17 amino acids. The junction had 4 bases not matched to a gene; V was cut back by 4 bases and J by 0 bases. The sequence was obtained from a man aged 40-49 years in good health and CMV-seronegative. The sequenced material came from PBMCs. The chain carries TRBV14 and TRBJ1-6, with 9 bases identical to TRBD1. DNA of the CDR3: TGTGCCAGCAGCCGGGGACAGGGTGGCTCCTATAATTCACCCCTCCACTTT. This encodes CASSRGQGGSYNSPLHF. The full variable domain, its missing parts supplied by reference TRBV14 and TRBJ1-6, is EAGVTQFPSHSVIEKGQTVTLRCDPISGHDNLYWYRRVMGKEIKFLLHFVKESKQDESGMPNNRFLAERTGGTYSTLKVQPAELEDSGVYFCASSRGQGGSYNSPLHFGNGTRLTVT.